This passage covers 2 T cell receptor beta chains from one sample sequenced in a study of blood T cell repertoires in COVID-19 (dated by TCRdb to 2020 to 2021). Libraries were built with the immunoSEQ multiplex PCR assay. TCRdb limited this immuneACCESS table to in-frame rearrangements with V and J called. A share of clones is missing; checked studies link under half to unresolved V genes, and the rest is unexplained. The sample records hundreds of thousands of clones, less than 90% of which are singletons. Clones ranked in the top ten supply 10% to 15% of the sample. The sequenced sample was peripheral blood. These receptors were obtained from a human donor in a cohort sampled during active COVID-19.

The J gene is TRBJ1-4, the V gene TRBV28, with D possibly TRBD1 on 5 matching bases. Trimming took 8 bases from V and 3 from J, leaving 16 bases between them. This CDR3 has 15 amino acids. Germline V gene sequence: CDR1 MDHEN, CDR2 SYDVKM. The CDR3 protein is CASGSRVNPNEKLFF. CDR3 sequence (DNA): TGTGCCAGCGGCTCCAGGGTGAATCCTAATGAAAAACTGTTTTTT.

This clone was picked up a small number of times. The chain uses TRBV4-1 and TRBJ2-2; 7 bases are a match to TRBD2. The CDR3 sequence is 16 residues long. The V segment lost 1 base and the J segment 4 bases; nucleotides outside the gene matches: 6. In germline, CDR1 is MGHRA, CDR2 YSYEKL. CDR3 in amino acids: CASSQAWGGSTGELFF. In DNA form, the CDR3 reads TGCGCCAGCAGCCAAGCCTGGGGAGGGTCCACCGGGGAGCTGTTTTTT.